The 10 T cell receptor beta chains in this list originate from one sample, sequenced in a study of T cell responses to AZD1222 COVID-19 vaccine. Only in-frame clones appear in the TCRdb table, and some are missing; sequencing was by immunoSEQ multiplex PCR. The data contain around 150,000 clones, around 84% of them seen just once; the ten biggest clones take up approximately 4%. The source was peripheral blood, collected on day 0 of AZD1222 vaccination. Receptors originate from an adult in good health.

The CDR3 nucleotides read TGTGCCAGCAGCCAGGGAAGCGGGGCCAGCTCCTACGAGCAGTACTTC. Residues: CASSQGSGASSYEQYF. The V gene is TRBV4-2, the J gene TRBJ2-7, with 7 positions matching TRBD2. This CDR3 comprises 16 residues. V lost 3 bases and J lost 0; bases outside the gene matches: 8. Germline V gene lookup returns CDR1 LGHNA and CDR2 YNFKEQ.

This rearrangement joins TRBV7-8 to TRBJ2-7; D gene uncertain. The V end was cut by 3 bases, the J end by 7 bases, with 16 bases between. The CDR3 totals 14 residues. Germline V gives CDR1 SGHVS, CDR2 FQNEAQ. CDR3 sequence: CASSFLLRFLEQYF. Written as DNA, the CDR3 is TGTGCCAGCAGCTTTCTTTTGAGGTTTCTGGAGCAGTACTTC.

This clone was seen once. This chain links TRBV7-9 with TRBJ2-3; D unclear. Germline V gene lookup returns CDR1 SEHNR and CDR2 FQNEAQ (reference sequence). The V and J ends lost 1 base and 3 bases respectively, with 11 bases between them. The CDR3 runs to 15 residues. CDR3 DNA sequence: TGTGCCAGCAGCTTAGGGGAAACGAGGACAGATACGCAGTATTTT. Amino acid sequence: CASSLGETRTDTQYF.

This chain connects TRBV2 to TRBJ2-6, with 8 bases lining up with TRBD1. V lost 4 bases to trimming and J lost 2 bases; unmatched junction nucleotides: 7. Germline-derived CDR1 and CDR2 are SNHLY and FYNNEI. This CDR3 comprises 17 residues. CDR3 amino acids: CASSGGQGAPGANVLTF. DNA for the CDR3: TGTGCCAGCAGTGGGGGTCAGGGGGCGCCTGGGGCCAACGTCCTGACTTTC.

A single count supports this clone. The V and J genes are TRBV19 and TRBJ1-4; D is perhaps TRBD1 (5 bases). V was shortened by 3 bases and J by 4 bases, with 9 bases between the two germline ends. The CDR3 sequence is 14 residues long. CDR1 and CDR2 (germline): LNHDA, SQIVND (reference sequence). The CDR3 loop is CASSIGRVNEKLFF. The DNA for the CDR3 is TGTGCCAGTAGTATCGGCAGGGTTAATGAAAAACTGTTTTTT.

CDR3 DNA: TGCGCCAGCAGTCCCGGGACTGCAGCTAACTATGGCTACACCTTC. Residues: CASSPGTAANYGYTF. The chain has TRBV5-1 and TRBJ1-2; maybe TRBD1 (5 bases). Deletions cut 5 bases from V and 0 bases from J, with 14 bases between. Germline assignment: CDR1 SGHRS and CDR2 YFSETQ. This CDR3 contains 15 residues. Using reference TRBV5-1 and TRBJ1-2 for the parts outside the CDR3, the full variable domain is KAGVTQTPRYLIKTRGQQVTLSCSPISGHRSVSWYQQTPGQGLQFLFEYFSETQRNKGNFPGRFSGRQFSNSRSEMNVSTLELGDSALYLCASSPGTAANYGYTFGSGTRLTVV.

V gene TRBV19 combines with J gene TRBJ1-2; weak D call: TRBD1 (5 bases). Germline CDR1 and CDR2: LNHDA and SQIVND (reference sequence). With 4 bases removed from V and 0 bases from J, the gap between germline ends came to 15 bases. There are 16 residues in the CDR3. Here the CDR3 DNA reads TGTGCCAGTAGTACGGGGGATTTTGAAGCTAACTATGGCTACACCTTC. This gives the protein CASSTGDFEANYGYTF.

The genes are TRBV30 and TRBJ1-4; no reliable D call. Trimming pared 2 bases from V and 7 bases from J, leaving 11 bases between. CDR1 and CDR2 (germline): GTSNPN, SVGIG (reference sequence). The CDR3 has 13 amino acids. As DNA, the CDR3 is TGTGCCTGGAGTATATCGGCACTTGAAAAACTGTTTTTT. Protein: CAWSISALEKLFF.

This rearrangement joins TRBV4-1 to TRBJ2-5; the D is unclear. The V gene lost 0 bases and the J gene lost 1 base, with 12 bases spanning the gap. The CDR3 loop spans 16 amino acids. The germline V gene encodes CDR1 MGHRA and CDR2 YSYEKL. The CDR3: CASSQDLGQSQETQYF. For the CDR3, the DNA is TGCGCCAGCAGCCAAGATCTAGGGCAGTCCCAAGAGACCCAGTACTTC.

V is TRBV28 and J is TRBJ1-5, with D perhaps matching TRBD1 (5 bases). V lost 10 bases, J lost 5 bases, and 18 bases lay in between. This CDR3 region has 14 residues. Germline CDR1 reads MDHEN; CDR2 reads SYDVKM. CDR3 sequence: CATSRQLLYQPQHF. The CDR3 coding sequence is TGTGCCACCTCGAGACAGCTCCTATATCAGCCCCAGCATTTT.